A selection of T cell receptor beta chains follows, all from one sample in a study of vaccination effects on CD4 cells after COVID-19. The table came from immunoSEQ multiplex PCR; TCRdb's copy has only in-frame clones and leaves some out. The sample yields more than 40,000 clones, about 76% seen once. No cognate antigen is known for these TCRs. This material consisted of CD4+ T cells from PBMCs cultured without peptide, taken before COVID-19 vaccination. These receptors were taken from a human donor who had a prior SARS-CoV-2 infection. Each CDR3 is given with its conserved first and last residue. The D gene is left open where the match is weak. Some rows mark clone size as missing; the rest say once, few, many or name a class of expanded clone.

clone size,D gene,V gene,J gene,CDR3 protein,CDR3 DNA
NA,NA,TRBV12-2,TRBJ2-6,CASPLGLISGGASGANVLTF,TGTGCAAGTCCTTTGGGGCTAATAAGCGGGGGGGCCTCTGGGGCCAACGTCCTGACTTTC
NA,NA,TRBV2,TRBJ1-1,CASSEGRDTEAFF,TGTGCCAGCAGTGAAGGCCGGGACACTGAAGCTTTCTTT
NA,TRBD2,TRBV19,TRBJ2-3,CASYRLAGNLGPHTQYF,TGTGCCAGTTATCGACTAGCGGGAAACCTAGGGCCGCATACGCAGTATTTT
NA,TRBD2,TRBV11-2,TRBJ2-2,CASSLELAGITGELFF,TGTGCCAGCAGCTTAGAGCTAGCGGGGATAACCGGGGAGCTGTTTTTT
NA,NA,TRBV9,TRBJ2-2,CASRPPEGQGGRELFF,TGTGCCAGCAGACCCCCCGAAGGTCAGGGAGGACGGGAGCTGTTTTTT
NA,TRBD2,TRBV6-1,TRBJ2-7,CASSEGAGGLADYEQYF,TGTGCCAGCAGTGAAGGAGCGGGGGGACTAGCGGACTACGAGCAGTACTTC
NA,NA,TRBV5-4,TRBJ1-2,CASSPRPGNDYGYTF,TGTGCCAGCAGCCCCAGGCCGGGAAATGACTATGGCTACACCTTC
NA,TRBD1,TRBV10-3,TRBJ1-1,CATATQGASSFMNTEAFF,TGTGCCACGGCTACCCAGGGGGCGAGTTCCTTTATGAACACTGAAGCTTTCTTT
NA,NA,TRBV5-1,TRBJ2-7,CASSLAPGYEQYF,TGCGCCAGCAGCTTGGCACCTGGCTACGAGCAGTACTTC
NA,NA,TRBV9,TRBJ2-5,CASSVSPSGAETQYF,TGTGCCAGCAGCGTTAGCCCGTCAGGGGCAGAGACCCAGTACTTC
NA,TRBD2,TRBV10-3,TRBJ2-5,CAIRPTAGSETQYF,TGTGCCATCAGACCAACAGCGGGGTCGGAGACCCAGTACTTC
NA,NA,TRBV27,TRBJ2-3,CASSFRGYTDTQYF,TGTGCCAGCAGTTTTAGGGGTTACACAGATACGCAGTATTTT
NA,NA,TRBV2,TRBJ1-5,CASSVEGIGGPQHF,TGTGCCAGCAGTGTTGAAGGTATCGGGGGGCCCCAGCATTTT
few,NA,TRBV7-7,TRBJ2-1,CASSKGTSYNEQFF,TGTGCTAGCAGCAAAGGCACGTCCTACAATGAGCAGTTCTTC
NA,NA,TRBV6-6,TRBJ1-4,CASSYSPGRDEKLFF,TGTGCCAGCAGTTATTCGCCAGGGCGGGACGAAAAACTGTTTTTT
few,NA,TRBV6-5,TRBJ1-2,CASSYDQYGYTF,TGTGCCAGCAGTTACGACCAATATGGCTACACCTTC
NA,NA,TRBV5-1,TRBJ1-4,CASKKGEEYEKLFF,TGCGCCAGTAAAAAGGGGGAGGAGTATGAAAAACTGTTTTTT
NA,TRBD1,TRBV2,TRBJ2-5,CASSAGQGPRETQYF,TGTGCCAGCAGCGCCGGACAGGGCCCGCGAGAGACCCAGTACTTC
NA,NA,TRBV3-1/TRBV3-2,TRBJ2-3,CASRQATSGTDTQYF,TGTGCCAGCAGACAGGCGACTTCTGGCACAGATACGCAGTATTTT
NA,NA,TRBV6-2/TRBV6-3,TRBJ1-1,CASSYRDGPRNTEAFF,TGTGCCAGCAGTTACAGGGATGGCCCCAGGAACACTGAAGCTTTCTTT
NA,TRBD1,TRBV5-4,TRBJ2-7,CASSFSDRIHEQYF,TGTGCCAGCAGCTTTTCGGACAGGATCCACGAGCAGTACTTC
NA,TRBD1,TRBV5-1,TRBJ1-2,CASSATGGYNYGYTF,TGCGCCAGCAGCGCGACAGGGGGTTATAACTATGGCTACACCTTC
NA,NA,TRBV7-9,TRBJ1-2,CASSLFGGTNYGYTF,TGTGCCAGCAGCTTATTTGGCGGTACTAACTATGGCTACACCTTC
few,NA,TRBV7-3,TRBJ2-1,CASSWDPDNEQFF,TGTGCCAGCAGCTGGGACCCAGACAATGAGCAGTTCTTC
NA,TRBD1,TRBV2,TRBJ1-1,CASSRQGVEAFF,TGTGCCAGCAGTCGACAGGGGGTCGAAGCTTTCTTT
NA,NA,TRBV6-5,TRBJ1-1,CASKGLEAFF,TGTGCCAGCAAGGGCCTTGAAGCTTTCTTT
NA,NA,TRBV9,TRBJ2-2,CASSVVGSVTGELFF,TGTGCCAGCAGCGTAGTGGGATCGGTCACCGGGGAGCTGTTTTTT
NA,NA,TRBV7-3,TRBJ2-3,CASSLNPRGTDTQYF,TGTGCCAGCAGCTTAAATCCGCGGGGCACAGATACGCAGTATTTT
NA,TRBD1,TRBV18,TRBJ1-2,CASSPGTGGVRYGYTF,TGTGCCAGCTCTCCCGGGACAGGGGGCGTTCGGTATGGCTACACCTTC
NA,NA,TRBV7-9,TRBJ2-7,CASSSLGIPYEQYF,TGTGCCAGCAGCTCCTTGGGGATACCCTACGAGCAGTACTTC
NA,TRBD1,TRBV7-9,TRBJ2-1,CASRPVNRGVYNEQFF,TGTGCCAGCAGACCGGTCAACAGGGGGGTTTACAATGAGCAGTTCTTC
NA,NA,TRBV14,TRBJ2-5,CASSQELGAGETQYF,TGTGCCAGCAGCCAAGAATTGGGGGCGGGAGAGACCCAGTACTTC
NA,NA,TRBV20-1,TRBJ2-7,CSARLAHEQYF,TGCAGTGCTAGACTAGCCCACGAGCAGTACTTC
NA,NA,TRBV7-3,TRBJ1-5,CASSPDRNQPQHF,TGTGCCAGCAGCCCGGACAGAAATCAGCCCCAGCATTTT
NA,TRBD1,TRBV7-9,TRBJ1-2,CASSNRDSYGYTF,TGTGCCAGCAGCAACCGGGACAGCTATGGCTACACCTTC
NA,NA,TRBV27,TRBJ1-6,CASSLIGGWKGPNSPLHF,TGTGCCAGCAGTTTAATTGGTGGTTGGAAGGGTCCGAATTCACCCCTCCACTTT
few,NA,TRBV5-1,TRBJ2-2,CASSLDLLNTGELFF,TGCGCCAGCAGCTTGGACCTCCTCAACACCGGGGAGCTGTTTTTT
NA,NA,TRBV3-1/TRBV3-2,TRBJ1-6,CASSQEGRNSPLHF,TGTGCCAGCAGCCAAGAGGGACGTAATTCACCCCTCCACTTT
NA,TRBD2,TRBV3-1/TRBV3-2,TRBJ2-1,CASSLLAGGPNEQFF,TGTGCCAGCAGTCTACTAGCGGGGGGGCCCAATGAGCAGTTCTTC
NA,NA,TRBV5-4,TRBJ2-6,CASSLVRAGANVLTF,TGTGCCAGCAGCTTGGTTAGGGCTGGGGCCAACGTCCTGACTTTC
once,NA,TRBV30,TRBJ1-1,CAWSVLGENTEAFF,TGTGCCTGGAGTGTATTGGGGGAAAACACTGAAGCTTTCTTT
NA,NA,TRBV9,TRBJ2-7,CASSVAGQGNEQYF,TGTGCCAGCAGCGTAGCCGGGCAAGGGAACGAGCAGTACTTC
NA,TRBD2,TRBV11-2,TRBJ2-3,CASSLYGGGRTDTQYF,TGTGCCAGCAGCTTATATGGCGGGGGGAGGACAGATACGCAGTATTTT
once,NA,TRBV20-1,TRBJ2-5,CSASKLGRETQYF,TGCAGTGCTAGTAAGCTTGGAAGAGAGACCCAGTACTTC
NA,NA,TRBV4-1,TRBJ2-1,CASSQPGASSYNEQFF,TGCGCCAGCAGCCAACCGGGGGCAAGCTCCTACAATGAGCAGTTCTTC
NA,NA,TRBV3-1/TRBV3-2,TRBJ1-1,CASSQMQENTEAFF,TGTGCCAGCAGCCAAATGCAGGAGAACACTGAAGCTTTCTTT
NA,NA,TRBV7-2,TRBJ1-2,CASSLVTGNYGYTF,TGTGCCAGCAGCTTAGTTACAGGCAACTATGGCTACACCTTC
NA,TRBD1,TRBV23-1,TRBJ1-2,CASSQSTGNGYTF,TGCGCCAGCAGTCAATCGACAGGGAACGGCTACACCTTC
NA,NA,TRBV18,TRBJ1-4,CASSPYGGLREKLFF,TGTGCCAGCTCACCGTACGGGGGGCTAAGGGAAAAACTGTTTTTT